The 11 T cell receptor beta chains below all came from one sample that was sequenced in a study of breast tumors, draining lymph nodes, adjacent tissues. The lymph nodes were axillary draining lymph nodes from breast cancer patients. TCRdb fed the multiplex PCR reads into MiXCR, producing one record per CDR3 protein. The sample lists 130,000 or so distinct CDR3 sequences, approximately 29% occurring once. Source material: axillary lymph node tissue. The source is a female donor with breast cancer. Some clones in this sample may be carry-over from other donors' samples.

The table lists this clonotype with many counts. The chain employs TRBV6-2 or TRBV6-3 and TRBJ2-1; 8 nucleotides line up with TRBD1. From germline, CDR1 is MNHEY and CDR2 SVGEGT. The CDR3 sequence is 15 residues long. V was pared by 4 bases and J by 7 bases, with 9 bases of the junction left unmatched. The CDR3 bases are TGTGCCAGCAGTTCAATTCAGGGGGCCCCGAATGAGCAGTTCTTC. Translating gives CASSSIQGAPNEQFF.

This clonotype was observed at least ten times. The chain links TRBV7-2 to TRBJ2-2; D gene uncertain. Trimming shortened V by 5 bases and J by 1 base, and 11 bases separated the two germline ends. The CDR3 contains 15 residues. Per germline, CDR1 SGHTA and CDR2 FQGNSA. CDR3 DNA sequence: TGTGCCAGCAGCCCCCAAGGCTTGAACACCGGGGAGCTGTTTTTT. Translation gives CASSPQGLNTGELFF.

This clonotype came up many times. The rearrangement links TRBV5-8 to TRBJ2-1; tentatively, D is TRBD1 or TRBD2 (5 bases each). Per the germline V gene, CDR1 is SGHTS and CDR2 is YDEGEE. The V end was cut by 2 bases, the J end by 1 base, with 10 bases between. This CDR3 has 15 amino acids. The CDR3 here is CASSLRDGSYNEQFF. CDR3 nucleotides: TGTGCCAGCAGCTTAAGGGACGGTTCCTACAATGAGCAGTTCTTC.

The chain combines TRBV18 with TRBJ2-2; no reliable D call. This CDR3 contains 15 residues. Looked up from germline, CDR1 is KGHSH and CDR2 is LQKENI. The ends were cut back, 6 bases at V and 0 bases at J, with 11 bases in the middle. CDR3 nucleotide sequence: TGTGCCAGCTCCCTCGCCAGCGCGAACACCGGGGAGCTGTTTTTT. Its protein is CASSLASANTGELFF.

Turning to this clonotype: Given a much more abundant clone one base away, this may be a read error. The CDR3 nucleotides are TGTGCCAGCAGCGGAGACGGATCCGAGCAGTACTTC. This encodes CASSGDGSEQYF. This chain joins TRBV5-5 and TRBJ2-7; D gene uncertain. CDR1 and CDR2 (germline): SGHKS, YYEKEE (reference sequence). Trimming pared 4 bases from V and 6 bases from J, leaving 11 bases between. This CDR3 contains 12 residues.

This clonotype was picked up many times. V gene TRBV6-2 or TRBV6-3 combines with J gene TRBJ1-2; tentatively, D is TRBD1 (6 bases). In germline, CDR1 is MNHEY, CDR2 SVGEGT. The CDR3 sequence is 13 residues long. Trimming left V 5 bases short and J 3 bases short, with 10 bases between. This CDR3 is CASSHGGHYGYTF. In DNA form, the CDR3 reads TGTGCCAGCAGTCACGGGGGCCACTATGGCTACACCTTC.

The sample holds many counts of this clonotype. V usage is TRBV19 and J usage is TRBJ2-2, with D hard to call. Per the germline V gene, CDR1 is LNHDA and CDR2 is SQIVND (reference sequence). V was pared by 6 bases and J by 5 bases, with 10 bases between. CDR3 size: 13 residues. The CDR3 here is CASRRHATGELFF. The CDR3 DNA reads as TGTGCCAGTAGGCGACACGCGACCGGGGAGCTGTTTTTT.

This clonotype has at least ten counts. This chain connects TRBV6-6 to TRBJ2-3; possibly TRBD1 or TRBD2 for D (5 bases each). The CDR3 loop spans 14 amino acids. V lost 8 bases to trimming and J lost 0 bases, with 12 bases between them. The V gene's germline CDR1 is MNHNY and CDR2 SVGAGI (reference sequence). The CDR3 sequence: CASVYGGSTDTQYF. The CDR3 region has the DNA TGTGCCAGCGTCTATGGGGGTAGCACAGATACGCAGTATTTT.

A note on this clonotype: Given the absence of the conserved phenylalanine or tryptophan at the CDR3 end, a read error is likely. The V gene is TRBV11-2, the J gene TRBJ1-1; tentatively, D is TRBD1 (6 bases). Trimming took 4 bases from V and 0 from J, leaving 15 bases between them. Germline assignment: CDR1 SGHAT and CDR2 FQNNGV. This CDR3 has 16 amino acids. In DNA form, the CDR3 reads TGTGCCAGCAGCTCAGGGGTCACACCGGTGAACACTGAAGCTTTCTGT. Its translation: CASSSGVTPVNTEAFC.

The sample holds many counts of this clonotype. V gene TRBV6-5 combines with J gene TRBJ2-5; perhaps TRBD1 as D (6 bases). V shed 2 bases and J shed 5 bases, with 15 bases lying between them. Looked up from germline, CDR1 is MNHEY and CDR2 is SVGAGI. The CDR3 loop spans 15 amino acids. Here the CDR3 DNA reads TGTGCCAGCAGTTACGAGGCAGGGGCCATGGAGACCCAGTACTTC. This translates into CASSYEAGAMETQYF.

This clonotype appeared many times. The genes are TRBV4-1 and TRBJ1-5, with D possibly being TRBD1 (5 bases). The germline gives CDR1 MGHRA, CDR2 YSYEKL. The CDR3 has 16 residues. V was trimmed by 0 bases and J by 0 bases, leaving 9 bases between them. The CDR3 is CASSQDGTNSNQPQHF. The CDR3 nucleotides are TGCGCCAGCAGCCAAGATGGGACGAATAGCAATCAGCCCCAGCATTTT.